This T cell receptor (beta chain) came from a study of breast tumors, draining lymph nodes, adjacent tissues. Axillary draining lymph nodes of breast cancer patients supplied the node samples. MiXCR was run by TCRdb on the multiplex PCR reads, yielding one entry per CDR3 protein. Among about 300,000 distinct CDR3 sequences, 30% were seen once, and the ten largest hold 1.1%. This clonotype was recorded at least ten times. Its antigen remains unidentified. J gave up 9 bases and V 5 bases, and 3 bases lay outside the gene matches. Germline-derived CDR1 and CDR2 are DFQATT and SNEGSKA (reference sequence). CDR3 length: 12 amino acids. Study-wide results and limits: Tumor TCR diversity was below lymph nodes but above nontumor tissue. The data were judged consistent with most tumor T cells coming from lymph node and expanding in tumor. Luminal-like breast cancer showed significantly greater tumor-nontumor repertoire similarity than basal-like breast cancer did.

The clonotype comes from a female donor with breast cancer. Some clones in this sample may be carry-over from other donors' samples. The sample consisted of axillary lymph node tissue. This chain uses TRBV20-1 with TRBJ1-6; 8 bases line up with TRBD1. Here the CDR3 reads CSAYTGGSPLHF. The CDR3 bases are TGCAGTGCTTATACAGGGGGTTCACCCCTCCACTTT.